The T cell receptor beta chain under discussion was sequenced for a study of blood T cell repertoires in COVID-19. The V gene's germline CDR1 is MNHEY and CDR2 SMNVEV (reference sequence). The CDR3 totals 16 residues. Trimming took off 5 bases at V and 0 bases at J, with 16 bases between the two ends. Method: immunoSEQ multiplex PCR; TCRdb's copy keeps in-frame clones and lacks some. Of around 45,000 clones detected, 70% to 90% appear once; the ten largest clones hold around 9.8%. The sequence came from a human donor in a cohort sampled during active COVID-19. The material sequenced was peripheral blood. The rearrangement links TRBV27 to TRBJ1-1; D is unclear. CDR3 amino acids: CASSLTGIGMNTEAFF. The DNA of the CDR3 is TGTGCCAGCAGTCTGACCGGGATCGGGATGAACACTGAAGCTTTCTTT.